This TCR beta chain was identified in a study of cytomegalovirus exposure and HLA in healthy donors (dated by TCRdb to about 2017). In terms of the full investigation: An earlier analysis of some 550 of the donors reported roughly 300 Gb of sequence data and roughly 100 million unique TCR beta sequences from around 200 million T cells. In a later analysis, previously published TCR beta repertoires from about 670 donors were re-analyzed and high-resolution HLA genotyping was added so that TCR occurrence patterns could be studied. Donor age, sex, ethnicity and CMV serostatus were compiled alongside the repertoire data. Using immunosequencing, the study profiled T cell repertoires from approximately 700 subjects and related those repertoires to cytomegalovirus serostatus. In an earlier analysis of over 550 of the donors, high-throughput TCR beta sequencing was used to judge whether each TCR beta V gene segment behaved as functional or pseudogenic. An early release that covered several hundred HLA-typed donors contained around 330 gigabases of sequencing data and around 85 million unique TCR sequences. Every repertoire in the discovery cohort had been generated on one and the same sequencing platform. HLA typing included class I and class II loci at four-digit resolution. Besides the first cohort of roughly 640 subjects, a separate validation cohort made up of 90 to 150 different subjects was used. To predict cytomegalovirus infection status, the study combined high-throughput TCR immunosequencing, statistical association of individual TCRs with disease status, and machine learning. Genome-wide SNP genotypes for about 55% of the roughly 670 donors were used in a later genetic analysis, which treated that subset as a discovery cohort. Rather than drawing on any new phenotypic data, the later analysis identified candidate immune exposures from TCR beta sequences and the way those sequences occurred across donors. Because of strong linkage in the cohort, a few DR-DQ haplotypes were treated as single units for association and clustering. The number of donors typed differed by locus, with roughly 629-640 for A, B, C, DRB1 and DQB1, approximately 500 for DQA1, approximately 580 for DPA1, and approximately 470 for DPB1. The genetic ancestry cluster associated with self-reported Caucasian donors included roughly 84% of the roughly 400 genotyped donors. The study aimed to test whether cataloging public T cell receptors could reveal signatures of past pathogen exposure. On average, 235,054 unique TCR beta nucleotide sequences were sequenced per donor among 398 genotyped donors of the cohort, with about 17% of those sequences being non-productive.

The germline V and J ends show losses of 5 bases and 3 bases respectively, and no gene match explains 6 bases of the junction. The CDR3 measures 14 amino acids from cysteine to phenylalanine. This entry keeps only the CDR3 DNA: 42 bases, framed from base 1. The germline V gene (reference sequence) supplies CDR1 SEHNR and CDR2 FQNEAQ. Concerning this clone itself: Its specific antigen is unknown. Base qualities are not at hand, and no much larger clone is one base apart.

Library prep was done by the immunoSEQ multiplex PCR assay. A mixture of 60 forward primers for TCR Vbeta segments and 13 reverse primers for TCR Jbeta segments was used in the multiplex PCR. A multiplex PCR assay on genomic DNA amplified the CDR3 region of rearranged TCR beta genes. Amplified TCR beta libraries were sequenced as 87-base-pair reads on the Illumina HiSeq System. Per the original workflow: In a later analysis, roughly 80 million unique TCR beta chains were counted across the approximately 640 repertoires, and roughly 9.9 million of these chains were shared by at least two donors. Raw reads were error-corrected and collapsed into unique sequences by a nearest-neighbor algorithm in which closely related sequences were merged to remove PCR and sequencing errors. Alignment of CDR3 sequences to IMGT reference sequences was used to assign V, D and J gene segments. For a sequence to be retained, a match of at least six nucleotides was required to both a V gene segment and a J gene segment. A rearrangement was called productive if the CDR3 had no stop codons and remained in frame with V and J, and every other rearrangement was called non-productive. Following IMGT convention, CDR3 was defined as the stretch from the second conserved V-encoded cysteine to the conserved J-encoded phenylalanine. In an earlier analysis of roughly 610 of the donors, sequences lacking an unambiguous match to a single V gene segment were excluded. In an earlier analysis of approximately 590 of the donors, a V segment was called functional when productive rearrangements were above 56.7%, and segregating when the standard deviation between donors exceeded 5%. A statistical classification framework was developed to diagnose cytomegalovirus status using the catalog of TCR beta chain sequences. A later analysis assigned V and J genes by comparing TCR nucleotide sequences with IMGT/GENE-DB human TR gene sequences. Using the TCRdist pipeline, a later analysis assigned CDR3 sequences along with most-parsimonious VDJ recombination scenarios. In a later analysis, each TCR beta chain was defined by its CDR3 amino acid sequence together with its V-gene family, and reads lacking a unique V-gene family were excluded. In a later analysis, nearly 600 highly shared, low-generation-probability nucleotide sequences were removed to address suspected cross-contamination and a sequencing artifact. For each public chain, a later analysis derived a clonal expansion index from normalized ranks of inferred template counts within each repertoire. In a later analysis, generation probabilities were computed with a VDJ recombination model fitted to out-of-frame rearrangements, and the resulting probabilities were checked against IGoR. A later analysis scored TCR-TCR, TCR-HLA and TCR-CMV co-occurrence with hypergeometric tests, applying a repertoire-size bias correction to TCR pairs. A later analysis estimated false discovery rates by permuting HLA or CMV assignments 20 times. In a later analysis, co-occurring TCRs were grouped using DBSCAN, and TCRdist sequence similarity was added for clustering within HLA-allele-positive subsets. Co-occurrence clustering excluded repertoires with fewer than 30,000 or more than 120,000 public chains, plus five with anomalous nucleotide sharing. TCRdb re-hosts the immuneACCESS table, in-frame sequences only. Its copies lack some clones; in the studies checked, an unresolved V gene accounts for under half of them, and the cause for the rest is not known. Clonal size and the V and J genes are those of that table, whereas D and trimming came from the DNA. For this sample the table gives about 50,000 clones, of which roughly 80% were detected only once. The ten largest account for about 2.5% of the sample.

Summary of the overall study and its limitations: Only TCR beta chains were sequenced in this cohort, and the absence of alpha or paired-chain data limited detectable features. In the study, around 150 TCR beta chains were listed as associated with cytomegalovirus. In an earlier analysis of 587 of the donors, most TCR beta V segments were observed in productive rearrangements about 87% or about 30% of the time, broadly matching IMGT annotations. According to a later analysis, parvovirus B19, influenza, CMV and Epstein-Barr virus appeared linked to several top co-occurrence clusters. Presence/absence analyses assumed roughly uniform sequencing depth across donors, an assumption that may not hold. V-gene and J-gene trimming of TCR beta chains was associated with a missense DCLRE1C variant in a later genetic analysis, and the association was replicated in an independent cohort. Some IMGT-functional V segments, including TRBV6-2 and TRBV6-3, could not be told apart with the 87-base-pair reads, so those segments were excluded. In a later analysis, the rate of TCR association differed among HLA loci, with DRB1 alleles having the most associated TCRs and HLA-C alleles having the fewest. A later analysis associated about 17,000 TCR beta sequences with specific HLA alleles at a false discovery rate of 0.05. The authors suggested that the approach could potentially be extended to other disease states and immunological phenotypes. HLA typing was unavailable for some donors at each locus, so association tests used only the typed subset. Approximately 16 rarely observed V segments, including chromosome 9 orphons, were excluded from the earlier analysis of some 590 of the donors because counts were too low. A further reported finding was that TCR beta sequences accurately predicted the HLA-A and HLA-B alleles for most subjects in the first cohort. According to a later genetic analysis, donors in an Asian-associated ancestry cluster had fewer N-insertions in productive TCRs than the approximately 610-donor mean. In a later analysis, HLA-associated TCR beta chains showed more clonal expansion and lower generation probabilities than non-associated chains that were equally common. When HLA alleles, especially DR and DQ, strongly co-occurred, attributing TCR associations to individual alleles was difficult. A group of highly shared sequence variants was considered likely to be a technical artifact of the sequencing pipeline. While some public TCRs were present in many individuals, most TCR sequences turned up only very rarely across donors. In a later analysis, most CMV-associated TCR beta chains were found to appear HLA-restricted, with HLA associations seemingly driven largely by CMV exposure. Linkage disequilibrium might explain the correlated functional status among segregating V segments, but an unknown experimental factor could not be excluded. The classifier was reported to diagnose cytomegalovirus status with high specificity and sensitivity in both the original cohort and the validation cohort. A few of the identified cytomegalovirus-associated TCR beta chains were confirmed in vitro to be specific for cytomegalovirus antigens. Immune exposure information for the cohort was limited to CMV serostatus.

The cohort comprised approximately 700 healthy bone marrow donors. At the time of sampling, every cohort member was nominally healthy, though immune exposures that went unrecorded were likely present. The donor was CMV seropositive and was included in the group of about 290 seropositive cohort members. A peripheral blood sample was collected from each donor, and TCR beta sequencing was performed on peripheral blood mononuclear cells. The Qiagen DNeasy Blood Extraction Kit was used to extract genomic DNA from the blood cell samples. The TCR comes from a woman in her thirties or forties in good health and CMV-seropositive. The chain is encoded by TRBV7-9 joined to TRBJ2-7; the central 8 bases match TRBD1. Sequences were obtained from PBMCs. The CDR3 is CASSTLTGVYEQYF. The DNA is as follows: TGTGCCAGCAGCACCCTGACAGGGGTCTACGAGCAGTACTTC. With the portions outside the CDR3 filled from the reference TRBV7-9 and TRBJ2-7 genes, the complete variable region becomes DTGVSQNPRHKITKRGQNVTFRCDPISEHNRLYWYRQTLGQGPEFLTYFQNEAQLEKSRLLSDRFSAERPKGSFSTLEIQRTEQGDSAMYLCASSTLTGVYEQYFGPGTRLTVT.